This passage covers 31 T cell receptor beta chains from one sample sequenced in a study of regulatory T cells in long-lasting Graves disease. CDR3 regions were amplified by Arm-PCR using iRepertoire HTBI primers to build TCR beta libraries. Each CDR3 protein gets one entry after TCRdb re-called the multiplex PCR reads with MiXCR. The sample yields some 600,000 distinct CDR3 sequences, roughly 15% seen once. Specified time point: newly diagnosed GD, antithyroid drugs for less than 3 months. Scientists built the TCR library using RNA that was extracted from PBMCs. These sequences were also reported in another study, on T cells in Graves' hyperthyroidism and ophthalmopathy.

Sequencing used peripheral blood mononuclear cells (PBMCs), obtained at new diagnosis, from a patient treated with antithyroid drugs. Source of these receptors: a man aged 18 to 29 with Graves disease.

Many counts were recorded for this clonotype. The chain carries TRBV7-9 and TRBJ1-1; no clear D gene. The germline V and J ends were trimmed by 2 bases and 1 base, with 11 bases remaining between them. Germline values: CDR1 SEHNR, CDR2 FQNEAQ (reference sequence). The CDR3 spans 15 residues. The CDR3 is CASSLSSQSNTEAFF. For the CDR3, the DNA is TGTGCCAGCAGCTTATCTTCCCAGTCGAACACTGAAGCTTTCTTT. Drawing the rest from reference TRBV7-9 and TRBJ1-1, the complete variable domain is DTGVSQNPRHKITKRGQNVTFRCDPISEHNRLYWYRQTLGQGPEFLTYFQNEAQLEKSRLLSDRFSAERPKGSFSTLEIQRTEQGDSAMYLCASSLSSQSNTEAFFGQGTRLTVV.

On this clonotype: A much bigger clone sits one base away, suggesting this may be a read error. This sequence joins TRBV7-9 and TRBJ2-7; the D gene is possibly TRBD2 (6 bases). The germline CDR1 and CDR2 sequences are SEHNR and FQNEAQ (reference sequence). This CDR3 region has 15 residues. The ends were cut back, 5 bases at V and 4 bases at J, with 18 bases in the middle. The CDR3 DNA sequence: TGTGCCAGCAGCCCCCCGTTGCGGGACGCTTACGAGCAGTACTTC. Translating gives CASSPPLRDAYEQYF.

This clonotype was observed a handful of times. The chain combines TRBV5-4 with TRBJ2-3, with D unclear. This CDR3 region has 12 residues. V shed 5 bases and J shed 5 bases, with 9 bases lying between them. Germline V gives CDR1 SGHNT, CDR2 YYREEE (reference sequence). The chain's CDR3 is CASRPEGDTQYF. DNA of the CDR3: TGTGCCAGCAGACCTGAAGGAGATACGCAGTATTTT.

This chain links TRBV5-1 with TRBJ2-2; 10 bases are shared with TRBD2. The CDR3 extends over 17 amino acids. The J segment lost 2 bases and the V segment lost 4 bases, leaving 8 bases of the junction unmatched. Germline CDR1 is SGHRS and CDR2 is YFSETQ. The CDR3 reads CASSVKVAGGNTGELFF. In DNA form, the CDR3 reads TGCGCCAGCAGCGTGAAAGTAGCGGGAGGTAACACCGGGGAGCTGTTTTTT.

This clonotype was recorded many times. The J gene is TRBJ2-3, the V gene TRBV18; possibly TRBD2 for D (6 bases). The CDR3 is made up of 15 amino acids. Germline values: CDR1 KGHSH, CDR2 LQKENI. V was shortened by 0 bases and J by 5 bases, with 12 bases between the two germline ends. The DNA for the CDR3 is TGTGCCAGCTCACCACCAGGCGGGGTCGGAGATACGCAGTATTTT. Translation gives CASSPPGGVGDTQYF.

This clonotype was found many times. This chain joins TRBV6-1 and TRBJ2-7; TRBD1 matches 7 bases. The junction had 3 bases not matched to a gene; V was cut back by 7 bases and J by 6 bases. CDR1 is MNHNS and CDR2 is SASEGT in the germline V gene. This CDR3 region has 11 residues. This CDR3 is CASTQGLEQYF. CDR3 coding DNA: TGTGCCAGCACACAGGGGCTCGAGCAGTACTTC.

The chain is built from TRBV27 and TRBJ2-7, with 7 bases aligning to TRBD1. Germline CDR1 is MNHEY and CDR2 is SMNVEV (reference sequence). The CDR3 is 15 residues long. Trimming took 4 bases from V and 5 from J; bases not matched to a gene: 11. CDR3 region: CASSSLGQAVDEQYF. The CDR3 region has the DNA TGTGCCAGCAGTTCCCTCGGACAGGCAGTCGACGAGCAGTACTTC.

This clonotype appeared many times. The chain links TRBV2 to TRBJ2-5, with a tentative D call TRBD2 (5 bases). Germline V gene data show CDR1 as SNHLY and CDR2 as FYNNEI. V was trimmed by 5 bases and J by 3 bases, leaving 13 bases between them. CDR3 size: 14 residues. The CDR3 reads CASSLGLAKETQYF. CDR3 nucleotide sequence: TGTGCCAGCAGTTTAGGACTCGCAAAAGAGACCCAGTACTTC.

This clonotype was detected many times. The rearrangement joins TRBV5-1 to TRBJ2-1, with 8 bases that match TRBD2. The trim removed 3 bases at V and 0 bases at J, leaving 5 bases unmatched. CDR3 size: 16 residues. Germline CDR1 is SGHRS and CDR2 is YFSETQ. In DNA, the CDR3 is TGCGCCAGCAGCTGGACCGGGACTAGCTCCTACAATGAGCAGTTCTTC. It translates to CASSWTGTSSYNEQFF.

At least ten counts were recorded for this clonotype. The chain couples TRBV27 to TRBJ2-2, with 9 bases aligning to TRBD2. CDR1 and CDR2 from the germline V gene are MNHEY and SMNVEV (reference sequence). Losses at the gene ends were 2 bases for V and 5 bases for J; bases not matched to a gene: 6. The CDR3 is 16 residues long. CDR3 sequence: CASSLLGGRATGELFF. The CDR3 DNA follows: TGTGCCAGCAGTTTACTTGGCGGGAGGGCGACCGGGGAGCTGTTTTTT.

A word on this clonotype: The conserved phenylalanine or tryptophan normally closing the CDR3 is absent here, so this likely arose from a read error. The V and J genes are TRBV2 and TRBJ2-5; 9 nucleotides line up with TRBD2. The DNA matches TRBJ2-1 better at its end, which makes the J call doubtful. This CDR3 is 16 amino acids long. Germline CDR1 and CDR2: SNHLY and FYNNEI. The CDR3 DNA reads TGTGCCAGCAGTCCACTTAGCGGGAGTTCCCAAGAGACCCAGTTCGTC. This sequence encodes CASSPLSGSSQETQFV.

This clonotype has just a few counts. The V gene is TRBV9, the J gene TRBJ2-1; D might be TRBD2 (6 bases). The V gene's germline CDR1 is SGDLS and CDR2 YYNGEE. The CDR3 has 12 amino acids. V was shortened by 3 bases and J by 8 bases, with 9 bases between the two germline ends. DNA of the CDR3: TGTGCCAGCAGCGGACTAGAGTATGAGCAGTTCTTC. Translating it yields CASSGLEYEQFF.

At least ten counts were recorded for this clonotype. The gene calls are TRBV11-2 and TRBJ1-2; D is possibly TRBD1 (5 bases). The CDR3 runs 16 residues. V lost 5 bases and J 1 base, leaving 17 bases between the germline ends. CDR1 and CDR2 from the germline V gene are SGHAT and FQNNGV. CDR3 sequence: CASSPTRRDRNYGYTF. CDR3 nucleotides: TGTGCCAGCAGCCCGACTAGGAGGGACCGTAACTATGGCTACACCTTC. Complete variable domain (other parts from reference TRBV11-2 and TRBJ1-2): EAGVAQSPRYKIIEKRQSVAFWCNPISGHATLYWYQQILGQGPKLLIQFQNNGVVDDSQLPKDRFSAERLKGVDSTLKIQPAKLEDSAVYLCASSPTRRDRNYGYTFGSGTRLTVV.

The V gene is TRBV4-1, the J gene TRBJ2-5, with 8 bases fitting TRBD1. J gave up 7 bases and V 0 bases, and 4 bases lay outside the gene matches. The CDR3 spans 14 residues. Germline assignment: CDR1 MGHRA and CDR2 YSYEKL. The CDR3, as DNA: TGCGCCAGCAGCCAAGATCAGGGGGCCGGGACCCAGTACTTC. Encoded protein: CASSQDQGAGTQYF.

This clonotype was observed many times. This chain links TRBV15 with TRBJ2-2; D is unresolved. Trimming took 2 bases from V and 2 from J, leaving 3 bases between them. CDR1 and CDR2 from the germline V gene are LNHNV and YYDKDF (reference sequence). CDR3 size: 13 residues. CDR3 DNA sequence: TGTGCCACCAGCAGACGAAACACCGGGGAGCTGTTTTTT. Translating gives CATSRRNTGELFF. The full variable domain, its missing parts supplied by reference TRBV15 and TRBJ2-2, is DAMVIQNPRYQVTQFGKPVTLSCSQTLNHNVMYWYQQKSSQAPKLLFHYYDKDFNNEADTPDNFQSRRPNTSFCFLDIRSPGLGDTAMYLCATSRRNTGELFFGEGSRLTVL.

The rearrangement links TRBV28 to TRBJ2-7, with a tentative D call TRBD1 (6 bases). The CDR3 has 15 amino acids. Germline V gene lookup returns CDR1 MDHEN and CDR2 SYDVKM. The V gene lost 2 bases and the J gene lost 3 bases, with 14 bases spanning the gap. DNA of the CDR3: TGTGCCAGCAGTTTACGGGACAACTCGAACTACGAGCAGTACTTC. This translates into CASSLRDNSNYEQYF.

The chain recombines TRBV20-1 with TRBJ2-5; 12 bases map to TRBD2. This CDR3 has 14 amino acids. Germline lookup yields CDR1 DFQATT and CDR2 SNEGSKA (reference sequence). The V gene end was trimmed by 3 bases and the J gene end by 4 bases; junction bases not matched to a gene: 3. CDR3 in amino acids: CSASASGRGETQYF. The CDR3 nucleotides read TGCAGTGCTAGCGCTAGCGGGAGGGGAGAGACCCAGTACTTC.

This clonotype was picked up many times. The chain has TRBV2 and TRBJ2-1; 10 bases line up with TRBD2. This CDR3 spans 15 amino acids. Germline trimming cut 3 bases from V and 8 bases from J; bases unmatched to any gene: 7. From germline, CDR1 is SNHLY and CDR2 FYNNEI. CDR3 DNA: TGTGCCAGCAGTGACGGTAGCGGGAGGACCGATGAGCAGTTCTTC. It specifies CASSDGSGRTDEQFF. Drawing the rest from reference TRBV2 and TRBJ2-1, the complete variable domain is EPEVTQTPSHQVTQMGQEVILRCVPISNHLYFYWYRQILGQKVEFLVSFYNNEISEKSEIFDDQFSVERPDGSNFTLKIRSTKLEDSAMYFCASSDGSGRTDEQFFGPGTRLTVL.

This clonotype was recorded once. The chain employs TRBV20-1 and TRBJ1-5; D is uncertain. CDR3 size: 12 residues. Germline CDR1 DFQATT, CDR2 SNEGSKA (reference sequence). Trimming pared 4 bases from V and 6 bases from J, leaving 10 bases between. CDR3 nucleotides: TGCAGTGCTATTTCCGGGTCTCAGCCCCAGCATTTT. Its protein product is CSAISGSQPQHF.

This clonotype was observed many times. The rearrangement uses TRBV7-9 and TRBJ2-3; 8 bases align to TRBD2. The CDR3 length is 17 residues. The junction had 17 bases not matched to a gene; V was cut back by 4 bases and J by 8 bases. CDR1 and CDR2 from the germline V gene are SEHNR and FQNEAQ (reference sequence). CDR3 DNA sequence: TGTGCCAGCAGCTCCCCGCGTCGTGGAGCGGGAGCTGGTACGCAGTATTTT. Its translation is CASSSPRRGAGAGTQYF.

This clonotype was picked up many times. V gene TRBV2 combines with J gene TRBJ1-2, with D possibly being TRBD1 (6 bases). From germline, CDR1 is SNHLY and CDR2 FYNNEI. The CDR3 runs 14 residues. V dropped 5 bases and J dropped 3 bases, with 13 bases sitting between them. CDR3 DNA: TGTGCCAGCAGTCTCCAGGGGAGTTACTATGGCTACACCTTC. Translation: CASSLQGSYYGYTF.

Ten or more counts support this clonotype. This chain connects TRBV28 to TRBJ2-7, with D uncertain. The V end was cut by 3 bases, the J end by 2 bases, with 26 bases between. The CDR3 is 19 residues long. Germline assignment: CDR1 MDHEN and CDR2 SYDVKM. The CDR3 bases are TGTGCCAGCAGTTTGTGGGTTAGGACGGATTCTCAACCCGCCTACGAGCAGTACTTC. It is translated as CASSLWVRTDSQPAYEQYF.

This clonotype was seen at least ten times. The chain uses TRBV7-9 and TRBJ2-1, with 7 bases matching TRBD1. Germline V gives CDR1 SEHNR, CDR2 FQNEAQ (reference sequence). The CDR3 covers 21 residues. V lost 1 base, J lost 6 bases, and 24 bases stayed unmatched. The CDR3: CASSLGGTEATWRTLTNEQFF. CDR3 bases: TGTGCCAGCAGCTTAGGAGGGACAGAGGCAACCTGGAGGACCCTAACCAATGAGCAGTTCTTC.

Worth noting for this clonotype: Just one base apart from a much larger clone, this may be a read error. V usage is TRBV11-2 and J usage is TRBJ2-7; D is unresolved. The germline V gene has CDR1 SGHAT and CDR2 FQNNGV. The CDR3 has 13 amino acids. With 5 bases removed from V and 3 bases from J, the gap between germline ends came to 11 bases. The DNA for the CDR3 is TGTGCCAGCAGCCTCCTACATGGCTACGAGCAGTACTTC. This translates into CASSLLHGYEQYF.

This clonotype was observed at least ten times. V usage is TRBV18 and J usage is TRBJ2-7; D is unclear. This CDR3 is built from 12 residues. Trimming pared 3 bases from V and 7 bases from J, leaving 10 bases between. Germline-derived CDR1 and CDR2 are KGHSH and LQKENI. The CDR3 region is CASSPQPGEQYF. The CDR3 region has the DNA TGTGCCAGCTCACCTCAACCAGGAGAGCAGTACTTC.

This clonotype showed up many times. J is TRBJ2-7 and V is TRBV30; tentative D call: TRBD2 (7 bases). Germline loops: CDR1 GTSNPN, CDR2 SVGIG (reference sequence). V lost 4 bases and J lost 3, with 16 bases in between. This CDR3 contains 14 residues. The CDR3 DNA reads TGTGCCTGGAACTTGGGGGGGCACATCTACGAGCAGTACTTC. Translation gives CAWNLGGHIYEQYF. Using reference TRBV30 and TRBJ2-7 for the parts outside the CDR3, the full variable domain is SQTIHQWPATLVQPVGSPLSLECTVEGTSNPNLYWYRQAAGRGLQLLFYSVGIGQISSEVPQNLSASRPQDRQFILSSKKLLLSDSGFYLCAWNLGGHIYEQYFGPGTRLTVT.

This clonotype was detected ten times or more. The chain is built from TRBV2 and TRBJ1-5, with TRBD1 matching over 7 bases. Germline CDR1 and CDR2: SNHLY and FYNNEI. The length of the CDR3 is 14 residues. Trimming took 5 bases from V and 5 from J; bases not matched to a gene: 6. CDR3 region: CASSLQGSDQPQHF. In nucleotides, the CDR3 is TGTGCCAGCAGTCTACAGGGGTCGGATCAGCCCCAGCATTTT. Based on the CDR3 plus reference TRBV2 and TRBJ1-5, the full variable domain is EPEVTQTPSHQVTQMGQEVILRCVPISNHLYFYWYRQILGQKVEFLVSFYNNEISEKSEIFDDQFSVERPDGSNFTLKIRSTKLEDSAMYFCASSLQGSDQPQHFGDGTRLSIL.

The chain has TRBV6-1 and TRBJ2-1; D may match TRBD1 or TRBD2 (5 bases each). Germline CDR1 MNHNS, CDR2 SASEGT. The CDR3 length is 15 residues. V lost 6 bases, J lost 0 bases, and 12 bases lay in between. CDR3 sequence: CASRPGTGSYNEQFF. CDR3 in DNA: TGTGCCAGCAGGCCAGGGACGGGCTCCTACAATGAGCAGTTCTTC.

The chain couples TRBV2 to TRBJ2-2; 7 nucleotides match TRBD2. Trimming took 3 bases from V and 0 from J; bases not matched to a gene: 4. The length of the CDR3 is 16 residues. Per the germline V gene, CDR1 is SNHLY and CDR2 is FYNNEI. The CDR3 nucleotides are TGTGCCAGCAGTGAGAGGGCGGGGGCGAACACCGGGGAGCTGTTTTTT. As protein: CASSERAGANTGELFF. The full variable domain, with the rest looked up from reference TRBV2 and TRBJ2-2, is EPEVTQTPSHQVTQMGQEVILRCVPISNHLYFYWYRQILGQKVEFLVSFYNNEISEKSEIFDDQFSVERPDGSNFTLKIRSTKLEDSAMYFCASSERAGANTGELFFGEGSRLTVL.

This clonotype was counted between two and nine times. The CDR3 DNA sequence: TGCGCCAGCAGCTTGCAGGGACTAGTTGTGGATGAGCAGTTCTTC. The encoded protein is CASSLQGLVVDEQFF. The gene calls are TRBV5-1 and TRBJ2-1; 8 bases agree with TRBD2. V lost 1 base and J lost 8; bases outside the gene matches: 8. The CDR3 sequence is 15 residues long. Germline lookup yields CDR1 SGHRS and CDR2 YFSETQ.

This clonotype was picked up many times. The V call is TRBV28, the J call TRBJ2-5; no reliable D call. The CDR3 contains 14 residues. The V gene's germline CDR1 is MDHEN and CDR2 SYDVKM. V was cut by 5 bases and J by 0 bases, with 10 bases left in between. The CDR3 sequence: CASSPFGHQETQYF. The CDR3 DNA is TGTGCCAGCAGTCCCTTCGGCCACCAAGAGACCCAGTACTTC.